This T cell receptor (beta chain) is drawn from a study of blood T cells in healthy people across ages. Germline V gives CDR1 SGHVS, CDR2 FNYEAQ. This CDR3 contains 15 residues. Turning to this clonotype: One end of the junction is discordant with germline, which a read error may explain.

There were healthy Caucasian individuals from Russia, aged roughly 6 to 100, serving as donors. The use of a sample-barcoded 5' primer and a J-beta primer mix characterized a second PCR of about 7 to 12 cycles. In TCRdb, the 5' RACE reads were re-called with MiXCR into one record per CDR3 protein. Of about 1.5 million distinct CDR3 sequences listed, roughly 43% are singletons. The source is a woman in her late teens or twenties in good health. The rearrangement uses TRBV7-6 and TRBJ2-1, with unresolved D. Sequencing was carried out using blood. This chain's CDR3 is CASSPDLYTPPERFF. The DNA for the CDR3 is TGTGCCAGCAGCCCCGACCTCTACACCCCACCTGAGCGGTTCTTC. Based on the CDR3 plus reference TRBV7-6 and TRBJ2-1, the full variable domain is GAGVSQSPRYKVTKRGQDVALRCDPISGHVSLYWYRQALGQGPEFLTYFNYEAQQDKSGLPNDRFSAERPEGSISTLTIQRTEQRDSAMYRCASSPDLYTPPERFFGPGTRLTVL.